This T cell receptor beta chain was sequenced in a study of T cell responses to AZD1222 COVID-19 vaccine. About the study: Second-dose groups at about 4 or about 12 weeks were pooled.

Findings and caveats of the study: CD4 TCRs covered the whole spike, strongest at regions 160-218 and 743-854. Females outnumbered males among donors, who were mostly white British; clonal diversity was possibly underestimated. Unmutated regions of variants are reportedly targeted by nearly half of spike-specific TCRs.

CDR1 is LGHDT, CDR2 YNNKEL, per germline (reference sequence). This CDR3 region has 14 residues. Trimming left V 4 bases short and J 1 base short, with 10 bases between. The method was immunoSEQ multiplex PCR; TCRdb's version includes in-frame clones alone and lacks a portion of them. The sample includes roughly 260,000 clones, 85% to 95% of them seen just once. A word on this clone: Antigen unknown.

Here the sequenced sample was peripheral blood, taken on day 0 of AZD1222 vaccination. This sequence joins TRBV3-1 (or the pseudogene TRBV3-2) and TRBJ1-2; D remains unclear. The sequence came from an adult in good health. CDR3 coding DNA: TGTGCCAGCAGCCCCGTGGGGATTAACTATGGCTACACCTTC. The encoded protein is CASSPVGINYGYTF.